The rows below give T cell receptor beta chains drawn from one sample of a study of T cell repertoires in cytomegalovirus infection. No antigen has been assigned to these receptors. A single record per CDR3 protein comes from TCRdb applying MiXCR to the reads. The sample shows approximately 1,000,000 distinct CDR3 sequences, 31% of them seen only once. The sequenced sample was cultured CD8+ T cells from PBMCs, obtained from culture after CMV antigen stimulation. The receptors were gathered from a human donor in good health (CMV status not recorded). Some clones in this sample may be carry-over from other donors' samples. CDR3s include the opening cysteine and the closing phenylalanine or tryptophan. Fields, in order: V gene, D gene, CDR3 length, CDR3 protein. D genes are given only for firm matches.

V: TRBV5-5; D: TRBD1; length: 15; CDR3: CASSLKTGGGETQYF
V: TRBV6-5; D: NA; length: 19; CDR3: CASSYGGWGQHAGWEGYTF
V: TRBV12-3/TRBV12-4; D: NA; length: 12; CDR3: CASSFGVGEQYF
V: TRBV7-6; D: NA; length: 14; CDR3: CASSFGEIINPQHF
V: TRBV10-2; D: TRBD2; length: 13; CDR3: CASSGTSRYEQYF
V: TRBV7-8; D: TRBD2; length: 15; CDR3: CASIQRTRDQETQYF
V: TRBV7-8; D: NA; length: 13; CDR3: CASSSGHFYGYTF
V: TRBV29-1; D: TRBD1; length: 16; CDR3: CSVLGGQGPEGYGYTF
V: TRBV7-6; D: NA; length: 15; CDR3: CASSLLAAIKNEQFF
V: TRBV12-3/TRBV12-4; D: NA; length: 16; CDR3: CASSLTGSLSTDTQYF
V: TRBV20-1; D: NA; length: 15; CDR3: CSATPEGGSGNTIYF
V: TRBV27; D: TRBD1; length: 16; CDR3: CASSPLTPGQGNDYTF
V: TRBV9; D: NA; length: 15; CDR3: CASSGDPGSGETQYF
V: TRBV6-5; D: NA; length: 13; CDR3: CASSYLTTDTQYF
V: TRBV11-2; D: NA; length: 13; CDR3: CASSLVEWEGYTF
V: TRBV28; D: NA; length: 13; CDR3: CASSKTSNQPQHF
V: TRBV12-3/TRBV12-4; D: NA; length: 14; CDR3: CANSPGTPNTEAFF
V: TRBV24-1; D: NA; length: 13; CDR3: CATSEPRPDTQYF
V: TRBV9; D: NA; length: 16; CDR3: CASSVADRPLYNEQFF
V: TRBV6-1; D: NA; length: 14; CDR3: CASSERSTHNEQFF
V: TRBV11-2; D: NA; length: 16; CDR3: CASSTKWDGPTVEQFF
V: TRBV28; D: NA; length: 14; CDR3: CASSSGVIRYGYTF
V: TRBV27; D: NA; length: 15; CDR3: CASSLSSGHIYEQYF
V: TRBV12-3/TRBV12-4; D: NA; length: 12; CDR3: CASSLEHRELFF
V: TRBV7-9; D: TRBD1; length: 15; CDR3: CASSEGTGGFYGYTF
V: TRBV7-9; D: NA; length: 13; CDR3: CASSLARPGTQYF
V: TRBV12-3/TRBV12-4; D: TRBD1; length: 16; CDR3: CASSPRTGPTNYGYTF
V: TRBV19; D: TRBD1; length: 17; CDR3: CASSLGTGNLITDTQYF
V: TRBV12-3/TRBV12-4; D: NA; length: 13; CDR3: CASSAAGAGEQYF
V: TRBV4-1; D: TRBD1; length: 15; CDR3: CASSQGPQGDTEAFF
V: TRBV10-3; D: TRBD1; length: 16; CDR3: CAISDQTGDSNQPQHF
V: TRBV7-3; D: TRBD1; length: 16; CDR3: CASSPGQGVANNEQFF
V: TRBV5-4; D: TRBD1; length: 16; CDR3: CASRQLGRDSSNEQFF
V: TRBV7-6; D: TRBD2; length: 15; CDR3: CASSYRGRSTDTQYF
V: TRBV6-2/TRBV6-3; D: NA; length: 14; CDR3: CASSWTALNTEAFF
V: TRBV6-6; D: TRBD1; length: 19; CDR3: CASSTRQGATTGSQETQYF
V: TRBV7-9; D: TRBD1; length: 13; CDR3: CASSPTGFTEAFF
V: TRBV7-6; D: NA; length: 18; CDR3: CASSLGGQTLSGANVLTF
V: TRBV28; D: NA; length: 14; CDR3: CASSLVVGRYEQYF
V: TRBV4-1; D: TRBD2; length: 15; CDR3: CASSLGLATSDTQYF